The rows below give T cell receptor beta chains drawn from one sample of a study of T cell repertoires in cytomegalovirus infection. TCRdb ran MiXCR on the reads and lists one entry per CDR3 protein. The profile shows some 350,000 distinct CDR3 sequences, around 18% of them singletons. The sequenced sample consisted of PBMCs. The receptor source for this set is a human donor in good health (CMV status not recorded). Some clones in this sample may be carry-over from other donors' samples. The CDR3 runs from the conserved cysteine through the conserved F or W. A D gene is named only where the DNA matches it firmly. Some rows mark clone size as missing; the rest say once, few, many or name a class of expanded clone.

CDR3aa	CDR3nt	d_gene	v_gene	j_gene	abundance
CASSSLVNIQYF	TGTGCCAGCAGCTCCCTGGTAAACATTCAGTACTTC	-	TRBV12-3/TRBV12-4	TRBJ2-4	-
CASSQDWGRVTNEKLFF	TGTGCCAGCAGCCAAGATTGGGGCAGAGTAACTAATGAAAAACTGTTTTTT	-	TRBV4-2	TRBJ1-4	-
CASSLEGGHSTDTQYF	TGTGCCAGCAGCTTAGAAGGGGGCCATTCCACAGATACGCAGTATTTT	TRBD1	TRBV7-2	TRBJ2-3	many
CASSPSVDSYNEQFF	TGTGCCAGCAGCCCTAGCGTGGACTCCTACAATGAGCAGTTCTTC	-	TRBV4-2	TRBJ2-1	many
CASSIGAMNTEAFF	TGTGCCAGTAGTATTGGGGCAATGAACACTGAAGCTTTCTTT	-	TRBV19	TRBJ1-1	many
CASSRRQVGEKLFF	TGTGCCAGCAGCCGACGACAGGTTGGAGAAAAACTGTTTTTT	-	TRBV7-2	TRBJ1-4	many
CASSLDVGIYGYTF	TGTGCCAGCAGCCTGGACGTGGGCATCTATGGCTACACCTTC	-	TRBV5-6	TRBJ1-2	-
CASSPPGGLLTF	TGTGCCAGCAGCCCACCGGGGGGGCTCCTTACCTTC	TRBD2	TRBV3-1	TRBJ2-5	-
CGTGLQGKLFF	TGTGGAACCGGACTGCAGGGAAAACTGTTTTTT	-	TRBV28	TRBJ1-4	-
CASTQGFFGQPQHF	TGTGCCAGCACCCAGGGTTTTTTCGGTCAGCCCCAGCATTTT	-	TRBV6-6	TRBJ1-5	-
CASSDWGNQPQHF	TGTGCCAGCAGTGACTGGGGGAATCAGCCCCAGCATTTT	-	TRBV25-1	TRBJ1-5	many
CASSSGWAEAGELFF	TGTGCCAGCAGCTCCGGGTGGGCTGAAGCCGGGGAGCTGTTTTTT	-	TRBV5-6	TRBJ2-2	-
CSVDAGGTEAFF	TGCAGCGTTGATGCGGGGGGCACTGAAGCTTTCTTT	-	TRBV29-1	TRBJ1-1	-
CASSLGVSRDTEAFF	TGCGCCAGCAGCTTGGGGGTATCGAGAGACACTGAAGCTTTCTTT	-	TRBV5-1	TRBJ1-1	-
CASSEERAEAFF	TGTGCCAGCAGTGAAGAAAGGGCTGAAGCTTTCTTT	-	TRBV2	TRBJ1-1	few
CSVAMGTSSYNEQFF	TGCAGCGTCGCGATGGGGACTAGCTCCTACAATGAGCAGTTCTTC	TRBD2	TRBV29-1	TRBJ2-1	-
CSAKGQETRVQYF	TGCAGTGCCAAGGGACAGGAGACTAGAGTCCAGTACTTC	TRBD1	TRBV20-1	TRBJ2-5	-
CASSIGRGTEAFF	TGTGCCAGTAGTATTGGGAGGGGCACTGAAGCTTTCTTT	-	TRBV19	TRBJ1-1	many
CASRSPGESNEKLFF	TGTGCCAGCAGGTCCCCGGGGGAATCTAATGAAAAACTGTTTTTT	-	TRBV6-1	TRBJ1-4	many
CASSRYGGGLSTEAFF	TGTGCCAGCAGCCGATACGGAGGTGGGTTAAGTACTGAAGCTTTCTTT	-	TRBV7-2	TRBJ1-1	many
CASSQGRKHYEQYF	TGTGCCAGCAGCCAGGGGCGGAAACACTACGAGCAGTACTTC	-	TRBV11-2	TRBJ2-7	-
CASSYLSSQNNSPLHF	TGTGCCAGCAGCTACCTGTCGTCACAAAATAATTCACCCCTCCACTTT	-	TRBV7-2	TRBJ1-6	many
CASSVSGIQETQYF	TGTGCCAGCAGCGTCTCCGGGATACAAGAGACCCAGTACTTC	-	TRBV7-9	TRBJ2-5	many
CASSLTPQGTQYF	TGCGCCAGCAGCCTCACTCCCCAGGGTACGCAGTATTTT	-	TRBV5-1	TRBJ2-3	-
CSVVVIGNYEQYF	TGCAGCGTTGTCGTCATAGGTAACTACGAGCAGTACTTC	-	TRBV29-1	TRBJ2-7	-
CASSSPKTGLGGYTF	TGTGCCAGCAGCTCCCCCAAAACAGGGCTCGGTGGCTACACCTTC	-	TRBV5-4	TRBJ1-2	once
CASSYTLTEFDTGELFF	TGTGCCAGCAGTTATACTCTGACAGAATTCGACACCGGGGAGCTGTTTTTT	-	TRBV6-2/TRBV6-3	TRBJ2-2	-
CSASTAGTDTQYF	TGCAGTGCTAGTACAGCGGGGACAGATACGCAGTATTTT	TRBD2	TRBV20-1	TRBJ2-3	-
CASSTLGGIRNNEQFF	TGTGCCAGCAGCACGTTGGGGGGGATACGAAACAATGAGCAGTTCTTC	TRBD2	TRBV7-2	TRBJ2-1	-
CASSLLVNQPQHF	TGTGCCAGCAGTCTCCTCGTGAATCAGCCCCAGCATTTT	-	TRBV28	TRBJ1-5	many
CAIKGAYSTDTQYF	TGTGCCATCAAAGGGGCGTACAGCACAGATACGCAGTATTTT	-	TRBV10-3	TRBJ2-3	many
CASSHGTGETDTQYF	TGTGCCAGCAGCCACGGGACAGGGGAAACAGATACGCAGTATTTT	TRBD1	TRBV9	TRBJ2-3	few
CASSSGERGGYTF	TGTGCCAGCAGCTCCGGGGAGAGGGGTGGCTACACCTTC	-	TRBV7-2	TRBJ1-2	few
CASSLGSGYTF	TGTGCCAGCAGCTTAGGAAGTGGCTACACCTTC	-	TRBV7-9	TRBJ1-2	-
CAISESGTGPNEKLFF	TGTGCCATCAGTGAGTCAGGGACCGGGCCGAATGAAAAACTGTTTTTT	-	TRBV10-3	TRBJ1-4	few
CASSLGRAGDWREQYF	TGTGCCAGCAGCTTAGGTCGCGCGGGAGATTGGCGCGAGCAGTACTTC	TRBD2	TRBV7-2	TRBJ2-7	many
CASSPGPSIPPDTQYF	TGTGCCAGCAGTCCGGGACCGTCCATACCCCCAGATACGCAGTATTTT	-	TRBV12-3/TRBV12-4	TRBJ2-3	few
CASSEKPGLAGGYQETQYF	TGTGCCAGCAGCGAAAAACCGGGACTAGCGGGAGGCTACCAAGAGACCCAGTACTTC	TRBD2	TRBV7-8	TRBJ2-5	many
CASSEATTDTQYF	TGTGCCAGCAGTGAAGCGACCACAGATACGCAGTATTTT	-	TRBV6-1	TRBJ2-3	-
CASSARAGDHGYTF	TGTGCCAGCAGCGCTCGGGCGGGGGACCATGGCTACACCTTC	-	TRBV7-2	TRBJ1-2	-
CSARTGANEQFF	TGCAGTGCTCGAACAGGGGCCAATGAGCAGTTCTTC	TRBD1	TRBV20-1	TRBJ2-1	-
CASSLQLPNTEAFF	TGTGCCAGCAGCTTACAACTTCCGAACACTGAAGCTTTCTTT	-	TRBV7-2	TRBJ1-1	many
CSALGTGGTDTQYF	TGCAGTGCTCTTGGGACAGGGGGCACAGATACGCAGTATTTT	TRBD1	TRBV20-1	TRBJ2-3	-
CASSLPGEQYF	TGTGCCAGCAGCCTCCCGGGCGAGCAGTACTTC	-	TRBV7-2	TRBJ2-7	many
CASTSGWGTGELFF	TGTGCCAGCACCTCCGGCTGGGGGACCGGGGAGCTGTTTTTT	-	TRBV7-2	TRBJ2-2	-
CAALLTRGSTGGAEQFF	TGTGCCGCCCTTTTAACCCGGGGAAGTACGGGTGGCGCTGAGCAGTTCTTC	-	TRBV2	TRBJ2-1	few
CASSPNPGDNSPLHF	TGTGCCAGCAGCCCGAATCCGGGGGATAATTCACCCCTCCACTTT	-	TRBV9	TRBJ1-6	-
CASTSDLRLGPQHF	TGTGCCAGCACCTCGGACCTCCGATTAGGGCCCCAGCATTTT	-	TRBV2	TRBJ1-5	few
CASSLGDRADQPQHF	TGTGCCAGCAGCTTAGGGGACAGGGCCGATCAGCCCCAGCATTTT	TRBD1	TRBV7-2	TRBJ1-5	many
CASSSKTGHGELFF	TGTGCCAGCAGCTCCAAGACAGGTCACGGGGAGCTGTTTTTT	-	TRBV7-9	TRBJ2-2	few
CASSATGYYGYTF	TGTGCCAGCAGTGCGACAGGGTACTATGGCTACACCTTC	TRBD1	TRBV28	TRBJ1-2	many
CASSLMFHTEAFF	TGTGCCAGCAGTTTAATGTTTCACACTGAAGCTTTCTTT	-	TRBV28	TRBJ1-1	many